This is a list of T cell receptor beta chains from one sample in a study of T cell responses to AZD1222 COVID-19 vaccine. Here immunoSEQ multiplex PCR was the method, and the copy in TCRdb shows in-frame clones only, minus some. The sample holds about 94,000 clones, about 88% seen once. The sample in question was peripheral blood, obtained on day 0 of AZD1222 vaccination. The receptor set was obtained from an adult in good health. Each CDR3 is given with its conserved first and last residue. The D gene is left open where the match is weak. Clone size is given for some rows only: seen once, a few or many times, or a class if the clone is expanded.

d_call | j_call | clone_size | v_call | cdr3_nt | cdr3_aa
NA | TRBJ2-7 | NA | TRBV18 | TGTGCCAGCTCACCAGCAACACAGGGACCCTACGAGCAGTACTTC | CASSPATQGPYEQYF
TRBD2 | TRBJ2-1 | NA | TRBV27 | TGTGCCAGCAGCCCTCGACTAGCGGGGCTCTCCTACAATGAGCAGTTCTTC | CASSPRLAGLSYNEQFF
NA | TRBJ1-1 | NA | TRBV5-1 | TGCGCCAGCAGCTTGGACCCGGGAGGGACTGAAGCTTTCTTT | CASSLDPGGTEAFF
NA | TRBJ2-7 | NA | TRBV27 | TGTGCCAGCAGTTTATCGGGGAGGTACGAGCAGTACTTC | CASSLSGRYEQYF
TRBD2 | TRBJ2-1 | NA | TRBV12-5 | TGTGCTAGTGCCCTCGGACTAGCCCGCAATGAGCAGTTCTTC | CASALGLARNEQFF
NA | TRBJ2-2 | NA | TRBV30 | TGTGCCTGGAGTGACCAGACTATGAGAAGTTCCACCGGGGAGCTGTTTTTT | CAWSDQTMRSSTGELFF
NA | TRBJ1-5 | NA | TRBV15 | TGTGCCACCAGCAGAGATCGGGGGGCCGGATTTATGGCCCAGCATTTT | CATSRDRGAGFMAQHF
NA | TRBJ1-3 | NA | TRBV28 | TGTGCCAGCAGTTCGGGACTCTCTGGAAACACCATATATTTT | CASSSGLSGNTIYF
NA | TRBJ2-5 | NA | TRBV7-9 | TGTGCCAGCAGCTTAGTTTCTGCGGGGGCCCCACTTTCCCAGTACTTC | CASSLVSAGAPLSQYF
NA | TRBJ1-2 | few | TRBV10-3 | TGTGCCATCAGTGAGGGCAGCCCTAACTATGGCTACACCTTC | CAISEGSPNYGYTF
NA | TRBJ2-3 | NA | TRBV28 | TGTGCCAGCAGAGCCGGGCTGGGTGCAGATACGCAGTATTTT | CASRAGLGADTQYF
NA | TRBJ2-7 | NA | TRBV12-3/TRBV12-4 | TGTGCCAGCAGCCGTCGTGAATACGAGCAGTACTTC | CASSRREYEQYF
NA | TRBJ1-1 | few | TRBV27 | TGTGCCAGCATTGACTTTTCGAACACTGAAGCTTTCTTT | CASIDFSNTEAFF
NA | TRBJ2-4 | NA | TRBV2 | TGTGCCAGCAGTGGGACTTCCCTAGCCAAAAACATTCAGTACTTC | CASSGTSLAKNIQYF
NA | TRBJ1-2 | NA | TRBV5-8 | TGTGCCAGCAGCTTGATCGACGCCCAGATCGGCGGCTACACCTTC | CASSLIDAQIGGYTF
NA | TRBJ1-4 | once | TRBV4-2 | TGTGCCAGCAGCCAAGAAACAGGAACGGGTGAAAAACTGTTTTTT | CASSQETGTGEKLFF
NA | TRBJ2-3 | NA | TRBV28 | TGTGCCAGCAGTTACGGGGTCGGGGCAGATACGCAGTATTTT | CASSYGVGADTQYF
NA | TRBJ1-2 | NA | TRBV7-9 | TGTGCCAGCTTAAGTAGTAGCGACAGGAGGAACTATGGCTACACCTTC | CASLSSSDRRNYGYTF
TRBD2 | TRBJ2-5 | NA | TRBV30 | TGTGCCTGGAGTGTAAGAGCGGGGATCCAAGAGACCCAGTACTTC | CAWSVRAGIQETQYF
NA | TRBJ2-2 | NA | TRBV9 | TGTGCCAGCAGCGTAGGAGTAGTGGGAGCGGTTACCGGGGAGCTGTTTTTT | CASSVGVVGAVTGELFF
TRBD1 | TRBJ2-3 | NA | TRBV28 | TGTGCCAGCAGTTGGACAGGGCGCACAGATACGCAGTATTTT | CASSWTGRTDTQYF
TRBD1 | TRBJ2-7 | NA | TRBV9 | TGTGCCAGCAGCGCCGGTCCGGACAGGACCTACGAGCAGTACTTC | CASSAGPDRTYEQYF
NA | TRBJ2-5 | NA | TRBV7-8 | TGTGCCAGCAGCTTAGATACAGGGCCGGGAGAGACCCAGTACTTC | CASSLDTGPGETQYF
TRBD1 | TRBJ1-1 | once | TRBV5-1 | TGCGCCAGCAGCCTTAGACAGGGCCGGGACACTGAAGCTTTCTTT | CASSLRQGRDTEAFF
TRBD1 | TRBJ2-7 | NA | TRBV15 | TGTGCCACCAGCAGACCTCCGGGACAGGGTTTCTTCGACGAGCAGTACTTC | CATSRPPGQGFFDEQYF
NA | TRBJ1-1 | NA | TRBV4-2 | TGTGCCAGCAGCCAAGCGCCAGGGAACACTGAAGCTTTCTTT | CASSQAPGNTEAFF
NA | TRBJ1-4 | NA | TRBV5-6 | TGTGCCAGCAGCTTGACGGCTAATGAAAAACTGTTTTTT | CASSLTANEKLFF
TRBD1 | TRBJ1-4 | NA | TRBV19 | TGTGCCAGTAGTTCCGGGACAGGAGAAGAAAAACTGTTTTTT | CASSSGTGEEKLFF
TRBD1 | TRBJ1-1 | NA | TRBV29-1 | TGCAGCGTTGAAACAGGGGGGAACACTGAAGCTTTCTTT | CSVETGGNTEAFF
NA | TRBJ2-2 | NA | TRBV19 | TGTGCCAGCGTCCCGGAGTCGAACACCGGGGAGCTGTTTTTT | CASVPESNTGELFF
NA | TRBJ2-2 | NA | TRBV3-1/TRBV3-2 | TGTGCCAGCAGCCCACAAGGAGCCGCCGGGGAGCTGTTTTTT | CASSPQGAAGELFF
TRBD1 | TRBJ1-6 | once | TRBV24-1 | TGTGCCACCAGTGATTTGGGGACAGAAGTCTTCTATAATTCACCCCTCCACTTT | CATSDLGTEVFYNSPLHF
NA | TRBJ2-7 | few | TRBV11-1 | TGTGCCAGCAGCTTAGTTGGGGGCCGCTACTACGAGCAGTACTTC | CASSLVGGRYYEQYF
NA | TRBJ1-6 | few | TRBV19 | TGTGCCAGTAGGCAAACCATCAGGGATTTATCACCCCTCCACTTT | CASRQTIRDLSPLHF
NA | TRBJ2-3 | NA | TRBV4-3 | TGCGCCAGCAGCCGAGATGCTCCAAGCACAGATACGCAGTATTTT | CASSRDAPSTDTQYF
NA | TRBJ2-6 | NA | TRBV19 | TGTGCCAGTAGTAGCTCTGGGGCCAACGTCCTGACTTTC | CASSSSGANVLTF
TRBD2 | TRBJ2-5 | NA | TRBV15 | TGTGCCACCAGCAGAGATCCTAGCGGGGGGTTCCAAGAGACCCAGTACTTC | CATSRDPSGGFQETQYF
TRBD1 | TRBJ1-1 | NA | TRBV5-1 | TGCGCCAGCAGCCGGGAGGGGGCTAAGAACACTGAAGCTTTCTTT | CASSREGAKNTEAFF
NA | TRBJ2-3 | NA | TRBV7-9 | TGTGCCAGCACCATGAGGGGTCCCGACGATACGCAGTATTTT | CASTMRGPDDTQYF
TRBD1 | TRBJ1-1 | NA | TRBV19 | TGTGCCAGTAGTACCGATGGACAGGGCACTGAAGCTTTCTTT | CASSTDGQGTEAFF
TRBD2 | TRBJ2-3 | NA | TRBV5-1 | TGCGCCAGCAGCCCGGGACTAGCGGGGGCCGGTAGCACAGATACGCAGTATTTT | CASSPGLAGAGSTDTQYF
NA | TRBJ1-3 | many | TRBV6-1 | TGTGCCAGCAGTCGCCCGAGAAACACCATATATTTT | CASSRPRNTIYF
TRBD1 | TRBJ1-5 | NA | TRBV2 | TGTGCCAGCAGCGATGACAGGGGGCTACAGCCCCAGCATTTT | CASSDDRGLQPQHF
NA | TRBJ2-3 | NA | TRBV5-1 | TGCGCCAGCAGCTTGGACGGCAGTGGGCCAGATACGCAGTATTTT | CASSLDGSGPDTQYF
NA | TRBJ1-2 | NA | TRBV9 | TGTGCCAGCAGCGTAGTGACAGGATATGGCTACACCTTC | CASSVVTGYGYTF
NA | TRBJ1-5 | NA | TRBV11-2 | TGTGCCAGCAGCTTAGCCCCCCAGGGAAGAGATCAGCCCCAGCATTTT | CASSLAPQGRDQPQHF
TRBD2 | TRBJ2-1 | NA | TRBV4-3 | TGCGCCAGCAGCTCTGGGGGGGGTTCCTACAATGAGCAGTTCTTC | CASSSGGGSYNEQFF